The next 3 T cell receptor beta chains were all read from a single sample in a study of blood T cell repertoires in COVID-19 (dated by TCRdb to the early 2020s). Library preparation employed the immunoSEQ multiplex PCR assay. The table comes from immuneACCESS by way of TCRdb, which keeps in-frame sequences with V and J called. Part of the clones is missing from these tables; in studies checked, under half for an unresolved V gene and the rest for unknown reasons. Recorded for this sample are fewer than 350,000 clones; less than 85% of them occurred a single time. The biggest ten clones account for around 1.9% of the sample. Material for sequencing was PBMCs or T cells enriched from blood (not recorded which). Every receptor here comes from a woman aged 25-40 years who had been exposed to COVID-19.

The chain is built from TRBV24-1 and TRBJ2-7; TRBD2 agrees at 8 bases. The germline V gene encodes CDR1 KGHDR and CDR2 SFDVKD. V dropped 5 bases and J dropped 6; count of bases not matched to a gene: 14. The CDR3 runs 16 residues. The CDR3 reads CATSAYWEREFVEQYF. The CDR3 DNA is TGTGCCACCAGTGCTTATTGGGAGCGGGAGTTTGTCGAGCAGTACTTC.

The rearrangement uses TRBV7-2 and TRBJ2-7, with D tentatively TRBD1 (5 bases). Germline CDR1 reads SGHTA; CDR2 reads FQGNSA. The V end was cut by 1 base, the J end by 1 base, with 11 bases between. The CDR3 has 15 residues. Here the CDR3 reads CASSLGPDSSYEQYF. In DNA form, the CDR3 reads TGTGCCAGCAGCTTAGGACCCGACAGTTCCTACGAGCAGTACTTC.

The rearrangement uses TRBV28 and TRBJ2-3; TRBD2 aligns across 7 bases. With V trimmed by 0 bases and J by 2 bases, 8 bases remained unmatched. Looked up from germline, CDR1 is MDHEN and CDR2 is SYDVKM. The length of the CDR3 is 17 residues. CDR3 sequence (DNA): TGTGCCAGCAGTTTATGGCGGGGAGCGGGATCCACAGATACGCAGTATTTT. Amino acid sequence: CASSLWRGAGSTDTQYF.